This TCR beta chain was obtained from a study of blood T cell repertoires in COVID-19. Germline loops: CDR1 MNHEY, CDR2 SVGAGI. CDR3 length: 15 amino acids. Trimming stripped 4 bases from V and 4 bases from J, with 14 bases between. Only in-frame clones appear in the TCRdb table, and some are missing; sequencing was by immunoSEQ multiplex PCR. The sample lists about 190,000 clones, approximately 91% occurring once. Sequencing was done on a sample of peripheral blood. The J gene is TRBJ2-1, the V gene TRBV6-5; maybe TRBD1 (7 bases). This sequence was found in a man aged 40-55 years with acute or convalescent COVID-19. CDR3 in amino acids: CASSSAGQTYNEQFF. CDR3 nucleotides: TGTGCCAGCAGTTCCGCGGGACAGACATACAATGAGCAGTTCTTC.